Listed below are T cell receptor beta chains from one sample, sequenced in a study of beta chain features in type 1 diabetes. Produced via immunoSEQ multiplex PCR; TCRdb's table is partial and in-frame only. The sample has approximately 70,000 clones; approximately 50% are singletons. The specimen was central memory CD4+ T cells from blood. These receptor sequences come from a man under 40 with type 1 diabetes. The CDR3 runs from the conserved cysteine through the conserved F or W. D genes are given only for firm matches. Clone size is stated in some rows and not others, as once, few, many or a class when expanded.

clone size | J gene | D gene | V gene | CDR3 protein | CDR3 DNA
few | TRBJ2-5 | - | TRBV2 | CASSVSVQETQYF | TGTGCCAGCAGTGTATCCGTACAAGAGACCCAGTACTTC
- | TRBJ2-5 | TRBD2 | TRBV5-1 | CASSGGVRASETQYF | TGCGCCAGCAGCGGGGGGGTACGGGCCTCGGAGACCCAGTACTTC
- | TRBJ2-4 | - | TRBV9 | CASRSFGLAKNIQYF | TGTGCCAGCAGGTCCTTTGGGCTAGCCAAAAACATTCAGTACTTC
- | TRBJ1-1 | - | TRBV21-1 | CASSSFRDRAEAFF | TGTGCCAGCAGTTCTTTCCGGGACAGAGCTGAAGCTTTCTTT
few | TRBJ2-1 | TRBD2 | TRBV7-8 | CASSRSGTSSYNEQFF | TGTGCCAGCAGCAGATCCGGGACTAGCTCCTACAATGAGCAGTTCTTC
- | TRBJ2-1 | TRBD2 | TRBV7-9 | CASSPGGLGGYNEQFF | TGTGCCAGCAGCCCAGGTGGACTAGGTGGGTACAATGAGCAGTTCTTC
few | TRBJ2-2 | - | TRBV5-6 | CASSLQIGENTGELFF | TGTGCCAGCAGCTTGCAGATCGGGGAGAACACCGGGGAGCTGTTTTTT
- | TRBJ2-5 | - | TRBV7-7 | CASSPTGRGQETQYF | TGTGCCAGCAGCCCGACAGGGCGGGGACAAGAGACCCAGTACTTC
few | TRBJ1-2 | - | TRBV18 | CASSTGGDYGYTF | TGTGCCAGCTCGACGGGGGGGGACTATGGCTACACCTTC
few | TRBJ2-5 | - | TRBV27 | CASSPQAGVETQYF | TGTGCCAGCAGTCCCCAGGCAGGGGTAGAGACCCAGTACTTC
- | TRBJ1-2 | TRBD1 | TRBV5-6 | CASSLEAGGIYGYTF | TGTGCCAGCAGCTTGGAGGCAGGGGGCATCTATGGCTACACCTTC